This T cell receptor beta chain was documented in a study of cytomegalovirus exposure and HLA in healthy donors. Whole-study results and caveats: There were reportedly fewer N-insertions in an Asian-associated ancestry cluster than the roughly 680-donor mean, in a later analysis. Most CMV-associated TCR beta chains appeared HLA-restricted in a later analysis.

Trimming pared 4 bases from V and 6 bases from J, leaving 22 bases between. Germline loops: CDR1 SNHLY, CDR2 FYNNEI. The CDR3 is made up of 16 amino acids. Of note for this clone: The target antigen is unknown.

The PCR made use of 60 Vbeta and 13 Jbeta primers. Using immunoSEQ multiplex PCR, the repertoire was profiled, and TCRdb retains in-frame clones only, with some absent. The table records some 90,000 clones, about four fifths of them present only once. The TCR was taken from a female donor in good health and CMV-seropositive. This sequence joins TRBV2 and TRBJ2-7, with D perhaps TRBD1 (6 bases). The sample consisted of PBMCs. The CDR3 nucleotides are TGTGCCAGCAGTGGTGTAGGGGCAGGGGTGTACGGCGAGCAGTACTTC. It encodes CASSGVGAGVYGEQYF.